The 21 T cell receptor beta chains below all came from one sample that was sequenced in a study of spatial heterogeneity in lung cancer (dated 2019 in TCRdb). Libraries were built with 5' RACE. The instrument was a NextSeq 500. TCRdb trimmed the raw reads at Q25, called clones with MiXCR and kept productive beta chains. Each record represents a unique CDR3 protein, reported with the most common genes and DNA among its rows. The sample table contains 10,000 to 15,000 distinct CDR3 sequences; only one count was recorded for approximately 4% of them. The ten largest clones take up under 55% of the sample. Reading the label with the study, this specimen's time point is: sample taken at primary tumor resection. This specimen was PBMCs, taken at surgery. The source of these receptors is a male donor with early-stage non-small cell lung cancer.

This clonotype was counted many times. V is TRBV9 and J is TRBJ2-3, with no clear D. This CDR3 contains 13 residues. Trimming stripped 3 bases from V and 0 bases from J, with 5 bases between. CDR1 and CDR2 (germline): SGDLS, YYNGEE. The CDR3 region is CASSASSTDTQYF. In nucleotides, the CDR3 is TGTGCCAGCAGCGCAAGTAGCACAGATACGCAGTATTTT.

This clonotype was detected ten times or more. V usage is TRBV20-1 and J usage is TRBJ2-5; 7 nucleotides match TRBD1. Germline loops: CDR1 DFQATT, CDR2 SNEGSKA (reference sequence). V lost 2 bases, J lost 4 bases, and 10 bases stayed unmatched. The CDR3 extends over 15 amino acids. Written as DNA, the CDR3 is TGCAGTGCTAGACCCCCTACGACAGGGAGAGAGACCCAGTACTTC. Protein sequence: CSARPPTTGRETQYF.

This clonotype appeared many times. The chain employs TRBV7-3 and TRBJ2-7; D remains ambiguous. V was pared by 2 bases and J by 1 base, with 6 bases between. The germline V gene encodes CDR1 SGHTA and CDR2 FQGTGA. The CDR3 is 13 amino acids. The CDR3 nucleotides read TGTGCCAGCAGCTTAGCCAGTTCCTACGAGCAGTACTTC. Protein product: CASSLASSYEQYF.

This clonotype showed up many times. The chain employs TRBV5-4 and TRBJ2-5, with 8 positions matching TRBD2. Germline lookup yields CDR1 SGHNT and CDR2 YYREEE (reference sequence). This CDR3 region has 15 residues. Trimming removed 4 bases from V and 2 bases from J; junction bases left unmatched: 7. The CDR3 sequence: CASSPQRELQETQYF. Here the CDR3 DNA reads TGTGCCAGCAGCCCGCAGCGGGAGCTACAAGAGACCCAGTACTTC.

This clonotype is labeled medium-sized. This rearrangement joins TRBV7-2 to TRBJ1-5; D remains ambiguous. Deletions cut 4 bases from V and 0 bases from J, with 10 bases between. The V gene's germline CDR1 is SGHTA and CDR2 FQGNSA. The CDR3 consists of 15 residues. CDR3 DNA: TGTGCCAGCAGCTCTGCGTTGAATAGCAATCAGCCCCAGCATTTT. This codes for CASSSALNSNQPQHF.

This clonotype appeared many times. The chain joins TRBV27 to TRBJ2-1; 14 bases align to TRBD2. The CDR3 is made up of 19 amino acids. Germline V lookup: CDR1 MNHEY, CDR2 SMNVEV (reference sequence). Unmatched junction bases numbered 13, after V lost 6 bases and J lost 3 bases. The CDR3 DNA reads as TGTGCCAGCAGCCCCCCCGGGACTAGCGGGAGAAGGCACTACAATGAGCAGTTCTTC. Its translation is CASSPPGTSGRRHYNEQFF.

The V and J genes are TRBV20-1 and TRBJ1-5, with D perhaps TRBD1 (5 bases). Germline V CDR1 and CDR2: DFQATT, SNEGSKA (reference sequence). The CDR3 has 15 amino acids. V lost 4 bases, J lost 2 bases, and 15 bases lay in between. CDR3 DNA sequence: TGCAGTGCTAAGAGGGACTCCGGGGGCAATCAGCCCCAGCATTTT. Its protein is CSAKRDSGGNQPQHF.

This clonotype was recorded at least ten times. This chain joins TRBV6-5 and TRBJ2-2; 12 bases match TRBD2. The germline V gene encodes CDR1 MNHEY and CDR2 SVGAGI. The ends lost 6 bases at V and 7 bases at J; junction bases unmatched: 6. The CDR3 is made up of 15 amino acids. The CDR3 DNA is TGTGCCAGCAGGACTAGCGGGAGAACTGTCGGGGAGCTGTTTTTT. The encoded protein is CASRTSGRTVGELFF.

This clonotype occurred many times. The chain combines TRBV20-1 with TRBJ2-6; 12 bases line up with TRBD2. This CDR3 region has 18 residues. V trimming: 6 bases; J trimming: 0 bases; junction bases outside the gene matches: 9. Germline V gene data show CDR1 as DFQATT and CDR2 as SNEGSKA (reference sequence). The CDR3 here is CSAPRLAGAPSGANVLTF. DNA of the CDR3: TGCAGTGCCCCTAGACTAGCGGGAGCCCCCTCTGGGGCCAACGTCCTGACTTTC.

This clonotype has a count of ten or more. This rearrangement joins TRBV11-2 to TRBJ2-1; 8 bases fit TRBD2. The germline V gene encodes CDR1 SGHAT and CDR2 FQNNGV. Unmatched junction bases numbered 7, after V lost 5 bases and J lost 7 bases. The CDR3 totals 14 residues. The CDR3 sequence: CASSPRGGRNEQFF. The CDR3, as DNA: TGTGCCAGCAGCCCCCGGGGGGGGAGGAATGAGCAGTTCTTC.

This clonotype has a count of ten or more. The chain carries TRBV23-1 and TRBJ2-7, with TRBD1 matching over 8 bases. TRBV23-1 carries the ORF label, with uncertain function. Trimming removed 2 bases from V and 3 bases from J; junction bases left unmatched: 6. The CDR3 consists of 15 residues. The CDR3, as DNA: TGCGCCAGCAGTCAAGGACAGGGTCCCATCTACGAGCAGTACTTC. This encodes CASSQGQGPIYEQYF.

This clonotype was seen at least ten times. The chain carries TRBV20-1 and TRBJ1-4; D is possibly TRBD1 (5 bases). Germline CDR1 and CDR2: DFQATT and SNEGSKA (reference sequence). Trimming left V 6 bases short and J 4 bases short, with 12 bases between. The CDR3 is 13 amino acids. This CDR3 is CSASERGNEKLFF. The CDR3 coding sequence is TGCAGTGCCTCCGAGAGGGGTAATGAAAAACTGTTTTTT.

This clonotype was picked up many times. This chain uses TRBV20-1 with TRBJ2-1; D remains ambiguous. The length of the CDR3 is 13 residues. V was cut by 6 bases and J by 4 bases, with 13 bases left in between. Germline CDR1 is DFQATT and CDR2 is SNEGSKA (reference sequence). CDR3 nucleotide sequence: TGCAGTGCCCGGAGTCCCGCTTACAATGAGCAGTTCTTC. This codes for CSARSPAYNEQFF.

This clonotype was seen ten or more times. J is TRBJ2-7 and V is TRBV20-1, with 7 bases matching TRBD2. The CDR3 sequence is 13 residues long. Germline-derived CDR1 and CDR2 are DFQATT and SNEGSKA (reference sequence). The CDR3 DNA sequence: TGCAGCCCCCGGGGGGAGAGCTCCTACGAGCAGTACTTC. This sequence encodes CSPRGESSYEQYF.

This clonotype was found many times. The chain uses TRBV9 and TRBJ2-3; a possible D gene is TRBD2 (6 bases). Germline assignment: CDR1 SGDLS and CDR2 YYNGEE. Trimming took off 6 bases at V and 0 bases at J, with 14 bases between the two ends. CDR3 length: 15 amino acids. The CDR3 nucleotides are TGTGCCAGCAAAACGGAGCGGGCTAGCACAGATACGCAGTATTTT. This sequence encodes CASKTERASTDTQYF. Complete variable domain (other parts from reference TRBV9 and TRBJ2-3): DSGVTQTPKHLITATGQRVTLRCSPRSGDLSVYWYQQSLDQGLQFLIQYYNGEERAKGNILERFSAQQFPDLHSELNLSSLELGDSALYFCASKTERASTDTQYFGPGTRLTVL.

There are many counts of this clonotype. J is TRBJ2-5 and V is TRBV4-1, with D possibly being TRBD1 (5 bases). From germline, CDR1 is MGHRA and CDR2 YSYEKL. CDR3 length equals 13 residues. The V gene lost 4 bases and the J gene lost 2 bases, with 8 bases spanning the gap. The CDR3: CASSRRQQETQYF. Written as DNA, the CDR3 is TGCGCCAGCAGCCGCCGACAGCAAGAGACCCAGTACTTC.

This clonotype has more than one count but fewer than ten. The genes are TRBV7-9 and TRBJ2-7, with D possibly TRBD1 on 5 matching bases. The V gene's germline CDR1 is SEHNR and CDR2 FQNEAQ (reference sequence). The CDR3 is made up of 14 amino acids. The V gene lost 3 bases and the J gene lost 3 bases, with 12 bases spanning the gap. The CDR3 DNA is TGTGCCAGCAGCTTGGGGCTGCTTCGCTACGAGCAGTACTTC. The encoded protein is CASSLGLLRYEQYF. The full variable domain, its missing parts supplied by reference TRBV7-9 and TRBJ2-7, is DTGVSQNPRHKITKRGQNVTFRCDPISEHNRLYWYRQTLGQGPEFLTYFQNEAQLEKSRLLSDRFSAERPKGSFSTLEIQRTEQGDSAMYLCASSLGLLRYEQYFGPGTRLTVT.

In its sample, this clonotype was seen many times. This sequence joins TRBV5-1 and TRBJ1-2; D remains unclear. The germline gives CDR1 SGHRS, CDR2 YFSETQ. The V end lost 4 bases, the J end lost 1 base, and 11 bases lay between the germline ends. The CDR3 is 14 amino acids. This chain's CDR3 is CASSHTAFNYGYTF. The CDR3 DNA sequence: TGCGCCAGCAGCCATACAGCTTTTAACTATGGCTACACCTTC.

The chain couples TRBV4-3 to TRBJ2-2; D call uncertain. CDR1 and CDR2 (germline): LGHNA, YSLEER. The CDR3 consists of 13 residues. V lost 3 bases to trimming and J lost 2 bases, with 4 bases between them. The CDR3 reads CASSQPNTGELFF. Written as DNA, the CDR3 is TGCGCCAGCAGCCAGCCTAACACCGGGGAGCTGTTTTTT.

This clonotype showed up just a few times. The CDR3 sequence: CASSLAGEGTGELFF. In DNA form, the CDR3 reads TGTGCCAGCAGTTTGGCGGGAGAAGGTACCGGGGAGCTGTTTTTT. This chain uses TRBV12-3 or TRBV12-4 with TRBJ2-2; 7 bases map to TRBD2. The CDR3 spans 15 residues. V lost 3 bases, J lost 5 bases, and 6 bases stayed unmatched.

This clonotype appeared many times. The chain has TRBV28 and TRBJ1-2; tentative D call: TRBD1 (5 bases). From germline, CDR1 is MDHEN and CDR2 SYDVKM. Deletions cut 2 bases from V and 4 bases from J, with 17 bases between. The CDR3 extends over 16 amino acids. CDR3 bases: TGTGCCAGCAGTTTACGGGGCACTCACGGGATCTATGGCTACACCTTC. It encodes CASSLRGTHGIYGYTF.